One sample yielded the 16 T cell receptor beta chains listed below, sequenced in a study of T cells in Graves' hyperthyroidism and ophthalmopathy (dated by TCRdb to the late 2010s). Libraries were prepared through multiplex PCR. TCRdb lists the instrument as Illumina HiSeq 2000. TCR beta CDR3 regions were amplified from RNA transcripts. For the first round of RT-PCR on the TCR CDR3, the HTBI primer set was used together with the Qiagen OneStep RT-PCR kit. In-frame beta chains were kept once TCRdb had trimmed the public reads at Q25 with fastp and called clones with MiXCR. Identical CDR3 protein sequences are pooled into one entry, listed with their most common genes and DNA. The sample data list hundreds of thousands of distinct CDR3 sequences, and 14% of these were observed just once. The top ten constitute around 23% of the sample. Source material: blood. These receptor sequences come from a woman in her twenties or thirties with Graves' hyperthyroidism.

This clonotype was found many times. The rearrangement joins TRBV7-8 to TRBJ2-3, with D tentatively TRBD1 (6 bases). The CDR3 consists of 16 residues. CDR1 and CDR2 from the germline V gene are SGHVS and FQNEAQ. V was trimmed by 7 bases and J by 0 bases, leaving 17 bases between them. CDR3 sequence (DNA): TGTGCCAGCACCAAGGGATCCGGACAGAGCACAGATACGCAGTATTTT. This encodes CASTKGSGQSTDTQYF.

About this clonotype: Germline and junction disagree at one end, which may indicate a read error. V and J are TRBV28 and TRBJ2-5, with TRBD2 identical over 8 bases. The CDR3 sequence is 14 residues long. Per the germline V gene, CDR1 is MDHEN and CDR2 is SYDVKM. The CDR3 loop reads CTSRVAGSRETQYF. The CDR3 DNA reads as TGTACCAGCAGGGTAGCGGGATCGAGAGAGACCCAGTACTTC.

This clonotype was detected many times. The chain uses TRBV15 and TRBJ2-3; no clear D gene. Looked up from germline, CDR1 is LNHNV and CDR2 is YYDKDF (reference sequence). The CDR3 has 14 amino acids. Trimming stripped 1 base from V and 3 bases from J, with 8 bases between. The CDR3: CATSRGEATDTQYF. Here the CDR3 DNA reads TGTGCCACCAGCAGAGGTGAGGCAACAGATACGCAGTATTTT.

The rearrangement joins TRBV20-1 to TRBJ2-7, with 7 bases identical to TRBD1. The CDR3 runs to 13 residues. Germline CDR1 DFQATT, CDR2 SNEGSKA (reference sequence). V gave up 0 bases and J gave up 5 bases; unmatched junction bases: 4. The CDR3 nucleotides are TGCAGTGCTAGAGACGACGGGACAGACGAGCAGTACTTC. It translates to CSARDDGTDEQYF.

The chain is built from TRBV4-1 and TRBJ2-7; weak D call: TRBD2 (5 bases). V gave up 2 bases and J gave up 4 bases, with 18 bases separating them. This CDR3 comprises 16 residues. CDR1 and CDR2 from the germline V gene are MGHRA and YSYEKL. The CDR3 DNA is TGCGCCAGCAGCCAAACCGTTAGCGTTGGGGTTTACGAGCAGTACTTC. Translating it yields CASSQTVSVGVYEQYF.

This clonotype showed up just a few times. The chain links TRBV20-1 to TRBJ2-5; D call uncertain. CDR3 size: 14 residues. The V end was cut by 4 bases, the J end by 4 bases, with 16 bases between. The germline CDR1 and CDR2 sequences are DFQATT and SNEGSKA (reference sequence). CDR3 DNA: TGCAGTGCTATGTCGGGCCCGAAGGGAGAGACCCAGTACTTC. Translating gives CSAMSGPKGETQYF.

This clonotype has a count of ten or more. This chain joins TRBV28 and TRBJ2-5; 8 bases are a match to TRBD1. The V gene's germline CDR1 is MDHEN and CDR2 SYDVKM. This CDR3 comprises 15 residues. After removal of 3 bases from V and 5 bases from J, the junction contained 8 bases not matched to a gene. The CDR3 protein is CASSFVRGRGETQYF. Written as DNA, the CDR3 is TGTGCCAGCAGTTTTGTCAGGGGGCGTGGGGAGACCCAGTACTTC.

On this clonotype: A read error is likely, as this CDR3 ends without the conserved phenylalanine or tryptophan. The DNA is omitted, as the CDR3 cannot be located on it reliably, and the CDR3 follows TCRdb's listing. CDR3: CSAREGPGELFL. The V gene is TRBV20-1, the J gene TRBJ2-2. Germline V gives CDR1 DFQATT, CDR2 SNEGSKA (reference sequence). From its first to its last residue, the CDR3 has 12 amino acids.

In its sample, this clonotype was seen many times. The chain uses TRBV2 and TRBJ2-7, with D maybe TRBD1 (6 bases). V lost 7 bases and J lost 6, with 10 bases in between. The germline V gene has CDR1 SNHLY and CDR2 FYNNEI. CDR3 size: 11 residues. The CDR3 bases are TGTGCCAGCAAGAGGACAGTCGAGCAGTACTTC. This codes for CASKRTVEQYF. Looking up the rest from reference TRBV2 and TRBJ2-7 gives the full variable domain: EPEVTQTPSHQVTQMGQEVILRCVPISNHLYFYWYRQILGQKVEFLVSFYNNEISEKSEIFDDQFSVERPDGSNFTLKIRSTKLEDSAMYFCASKRTVEQYFGPGTRLTVT.

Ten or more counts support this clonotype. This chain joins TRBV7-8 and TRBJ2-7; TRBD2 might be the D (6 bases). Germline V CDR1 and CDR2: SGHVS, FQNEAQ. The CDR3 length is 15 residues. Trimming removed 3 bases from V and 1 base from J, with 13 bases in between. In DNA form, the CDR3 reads TGTGCCAGCAGCTTGGGAGGTAGCGGTTCCTACGAGCAGTACTTC. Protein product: CASSLGGSGSYEQYF.

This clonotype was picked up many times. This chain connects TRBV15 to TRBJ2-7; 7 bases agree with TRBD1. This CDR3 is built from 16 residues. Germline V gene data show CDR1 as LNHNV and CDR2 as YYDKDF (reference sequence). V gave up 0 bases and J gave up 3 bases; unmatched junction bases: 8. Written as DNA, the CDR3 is TGTGCCACCAGCAGAGATCTACAGGGGCCCTTCTACGAGCAGTACTTC. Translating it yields CATSRDLQGPFYEQYF.

CDR3 sequence reads: CASSTGAGYGYTF. The CDR3 bases are TGTGCCAGCAGTACTGGCGCAGGCTATGGCTACACCTTC. The chain links TRBV6-4 to TRBJ1-2, with no clear D. CDR1 and CDR2 from the germline V gene are MRHNA and SNTAGT. The CDR3 has 13 amino acids. Deletions cut 5 bases from V and 4 bases from J, with 11 bases between.

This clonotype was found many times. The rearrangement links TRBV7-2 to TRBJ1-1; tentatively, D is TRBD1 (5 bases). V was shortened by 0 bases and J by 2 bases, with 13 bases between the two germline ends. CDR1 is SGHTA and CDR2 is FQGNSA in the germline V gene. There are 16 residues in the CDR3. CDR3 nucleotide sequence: TGTGCCAGCAGCTTAGCGATCTGGGGCGGCAACACTGAAGCTTTCTTT. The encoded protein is CASSLAIWGGNTEAFF.

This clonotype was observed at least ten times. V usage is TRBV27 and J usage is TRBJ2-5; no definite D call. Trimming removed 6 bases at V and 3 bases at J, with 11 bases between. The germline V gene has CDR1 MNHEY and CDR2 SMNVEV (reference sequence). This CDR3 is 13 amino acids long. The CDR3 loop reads CASRGSIEETQYF. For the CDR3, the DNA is TGTGCCAGCAGGGGGTCGATAGAAGAGACCCAGTACTTC.

The DNA for the CDR3 is TGTGCCAGCAGCCAAAGGTCTGGGGGAGCTCAGGGCTACACCTTC. This codes for CASSQRSGGAQGYTF. This chain connects TRBV3-1 to TRBJ1-2, with D maybe TRBD1 (5 bases). The CDR3 covers 15 residues. Germline V gives CDR1 LGHDT, CDR2 YNNKEL (reference sequence). Trimming left V 2 bases short and J 8 bases short, with 18 bases between.

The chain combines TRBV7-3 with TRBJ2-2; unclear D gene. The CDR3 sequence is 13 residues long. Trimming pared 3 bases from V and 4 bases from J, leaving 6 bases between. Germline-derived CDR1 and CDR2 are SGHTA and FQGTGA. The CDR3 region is CASSFSVTGELFF. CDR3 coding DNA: TGTGCCAGCAGCTTCTCCGTCACCGGGGAGCTGTTTTTT.